Listed below are T cell receptor beta chains from one sample, sequenced in a study of CXCR3-negative and CXCR3-positive naive CD8 T cells. After re-calling the 5' RACE reads, TCRdb lists one entry per CDR3 protein, DNA absent. The table for this sample gives 70,000 to 95,000 distinct CDR3 sequences. The sequenced sample was naive CXCR3- CD8+ T cells from blood. These receptor sequences come from a human donor in good health. Some clones in this sample may be carry-over from other donors' samples. Each CDR3 is given with its conserved first and last residue. The order of the fields is V gene, J gene, CDR3 protein.

v_gene: TRBV5-1; j_gene: TRBJ2-7; CDR3aa: CASSHLLVRRYF
v_gene: TRBV7-8; j_gene: TRBJ2-3; CDR3aa: CASSRGAGGPGDTQYF
v_gene: TRBV6-5; j_gene: TRBJ1-1; CDR3aa: CASSFSSNTEAFF
v_gene: TRBV6-2/TRBV6-3; j_gene: TRBJ2-7; CDR3aa: CASSYSVTEQYF
v_gene: TRBV2; j_gene: TRBJ2-7; CDR3aa: CASSGARGGGEQYF
v_gene: TRBV15; j_gene: TRBJ2-7; CDR3aa: CATSRDEGGKYEQYF
v_gene: TRBV6-5; j_gene: TRBJ2-1; CDR3aa: CASSYTAGGINEQFF
v_gene: TRBV7-9; j_gene: TRBJ2-4; CDR3aa: CASSRTSTYLAKNIQYF
v_gene: TRBV20-1; j_gene: TRBJ2-1; CDR3aa: CSALGLAGHEQFF
v_gene: TRBV29-1; j_gene: TRBJ1-1; CDR3aa: CSVDYQLNTEAFF
v_gene: TRBV12-3/TRBV12-4; j_gene: TRBJ2-7; CDR3aa: CASSWGLAARGEQYF
v_gene: TRBV28; j_gene: TRBJ2-5; CDR3aa: CASSLMSRQETQYF
v_gene: TRBV19; j_gene: TRBJ2-1; CDR3aa: CASADRVPYNEQFF
v_gene: TRBV7-3; j_gene: TRBJ2-1; CDR3aa: CASSQGGDPPTLYNEQFF
v_gene: TRBV15; j_gene: TRBJ1-6; CDR3aa: CATSTRQENSPLHF
v_gene: TRBV2; j_gene: TRBJ1-6; CDR3aa: CASSEWTGSTNSPLHF
v_gene: TRBV7-9; j_gene: TRBJ2-3; CDR3aa: CASSRPGQEVTDTQYF
v_gene: TRBV29-1; j_gene: TRBJ2-2; CDR3aa: CSVVGTGNTGELFF
v_gene: TRBV7-9; j_gene: TRBJ2-7; CDR3aa: CASGRSYEQYF
v_gene: TRBV12-3/TRBV12-4; j_gene: TRBJ2-2; CDR3aa: CASSKALEGSTGELFF
v_gene: TRBV19; j_gene: TRBJ2-1; CDR3aa: CASNELAGSNEQFF
v_gene: TRBV7-7; j_gene: TRBJ2-5; CDR3aa: CASSLGENQETQYF
v_gene: TRBV7-9; j_gene: TRBJ1-1; CDR3aa: CASSAVFDEAFF
v_gene: TRBV29-1; j_gene: TRBJ2-7; CDR3aa: CSVEESFYEQYF
v_gene: TRBV4-1; j_gene: TRBJ2-7; CDR3aa: CASSQVGSSYEQYF
v_gene: TRBV12-3/TRBV12-4; j_gene: TRBJ2-3; CDR3aa: CASSFPSGDTDTQYF
v_gene: TRBV20-1; j_gene: TRBJ1-2; CDR3aa: CSARDTGAGVNYGYTF
v_gene: TRBV7-9; j_gene: TRBJ1-4; CDR3aa: CASSLAGFNEKLFF
v_gene: TRBV14; j_gene: TRBJ2-3; CDR3aa: CASSPGLAGTDTQYF
v_gene: TRBV15; j_gene: TRBJ1-4; CDR3aa: CATENRGLPTNEKLFF
v_gene: TRBV29-1; j_gene: TRBJ1-2; CDR3aa: CSVEDRAYGYTF
v_gene: TRBV11-2; j_gene: TRBJ2-3; CDR3aa: CASSLPSDTQYF
v_gene: TRBV7-9; j_gene: TRBJ2-1; CDR3aa: CASSVPGAVEQFF
v_gene: TRBV28; j_gene: TRBJ2-1; CDR3aa: CASSWGQGLSYNEQFF
v_gene: TRBV7-2; j_gene: TRBJ2-7; CDR3aa: CASSLHRLSSYEQYF
v_gene: TRBV11-2; j_gene: TRBJ1-1; CDR3aa: CASSPPSAGVDTEAFF
v_gene: TRBV2; j_gene: TRBJ2-1; CDR3aa: CASSERYNEQFF
v_gene: TRBV29-1; j_gene: TRBJ2-7; CDR3aa: CSVAKGDRLDEQYF
v_gene: TRBV7-3; j_gene: TRBJ2-5; CDR3aa: CASSLEASGAQETQYF
v_gene: TRBV12-3/TRBV12-4; j_gene: TRBJ1-5; CDR3aa: CASSLLGGGKPQHF
v_gene: TRBV23-1; j_gene: TRBJ2-5; CDR3aa: CASMRQGIQETQYF
v_gene: TRBV11-3; j_gene: TRBJ2-3; CDR3aa: CASSSPSGLTDTQYF
v_gene: TRBV24-1; j_gene: TRBJ2-5; CDR3aa: CATSDFGTEQETQYF
v_gene: TRBV29-1; j_gene: TRBJ1-5; CDR3aa: CSVEGGGRNQPQHF
v_gene: TRBV5-1; j_gene: TRBJ2-1; CDR3aa: CASSLELTSAPDEQFF
v_gene: TRBV29-1; j_gene: TRBJ2-7; CDR3aa: CSVGLARTYEQYF